The source of this TCR beta chain is a study of shared clonotypes between healthy human individuals. Terminally differentiated effector memory CD45RA+ cells were excluded from the naive CD8 cells, which were CD45RO-negative and positively selected for CCR7. Per germline, CDR1 SEHNR and CDR2 FQNEAQ (reference sequence). The CDR3 totals 13 residues. The V end was cut by 4 bases, the J end by 2 bases, with 9 bases between. Some clones are missing from TCRdb's copy, which holds only in-frame ones; the method was immunoSEQ multiplex PCR. Here the sample spans around 1,900,000 clones, around 93% being singletons.

This sequence originates from a man aged 18 to 29 in good health. Some clones in this sample may be carry-over from other donors' samples. The sample was naive CD8+ T cells from PBMCs. The chain employs TRBV7-9 and TRBJ2-7; D is unclear. For the CDR3, the DNA is TGTGCCAGCAGCTACGGTCTTCCCTACGAGCAGTACTTC. It is translated as CASSYGLPYEQYF.